Below are 21 T cell receptor beta chains sequenced from a single sample in a study of Ad26.COV2.S vaccination and SARS-CoV-2 variants. The sample's treatment: 15 to 20 received Ad26.COV2.S at low or high dose, single or two shots; five or six received placebo; per-sample allocation not given. Repertoires come from day 63 after the first vaccine or placebo injection. The assay was immunoSEQ multiplex PCR, and TCRdb's table has in-frame clones only and misses some. The sample lists some 410,000 clones, 92% occurring once. This specimen was peripheral blood, taken in a trial of Ad26.COV2.S vaccine versus placebo. The receptors shown here come from a person aged 18-60 years who received the Ad26.COV2.S COVID-19 vaccine or a placebo.

This clone showed up just once. V and J are TRBV6-2 or TRBV6-3 and TRBJ2-7; D might be TRBD1 (5 bases). CDR1 is MNHEY, CDR2 SVGEGT, per germline. The CDR3 extends over 14 amino acids. Trimming cost V 0 bases and J 3 bases, with 9 bases left between them. The CDR3 DNA follows: TGTGCCAGCAGTTACTCCGACAGTTTCTACGAGCAGTACTTC. It translates to CASSYSDSFYEQYF.

The genes are TRBV7-6 and TRBJ2-5; 9 bases match TRBD1. Germline CDR1 is SGHVS and CDR2 is FNYEAQ. The CDR3 is 14 amino acids. V was pared by 4 bases and J by 2 bases, with 2 bases of the junction left unmatched. In DNA, the CDR3 is TGTGCCAGCAGCTACAGGGGGCTGCAAGAGACCCAGTACTTC. Its protein is CASSYRGLQETQYF.

This chain links TRBV19 with TRBJ1-5, with D unresolved. The CDR3 has 12 amino acids. Germline CDR1 and CDR2: LNHDA and SQIVND (reference sequence). V lost 1 base and J lost 4, with 2 bases in between. Here the CDR3 DNA reads TGTGCCAGTAGTATAGTGAATCAGCCCCAGCATTTT. It codes for CASSIVNQPQHF.

The V gene is TRBV9, the J gene TRBJ2-1; TRBD2 matches 8 bases. V trimming: 4 bases; J trimming: 5 bases; junction bases outside the gene matches: 11. This CDR3 has 16 amino acids. Germline CDR1 SGDLS, CDR2 YYNGEE. In DNA form, the CDR3 reads TGTGCCAGCAGCCCTCAAGCGGGGGCGTCCCACAATGAGCAGTTCTTC. Protein sequence: CASSPQAGASHNEQFF.

This chain links TRBV14 with TRBJ2-1, with D tentatively TRBD1 (5 bases). CDR1 and CDR2 (germline): SGHDN, FVKESK. V was cut by 1 base and J by 12 bases, with 13 bases left in between. This CDR3 has 13 residues. The CDR3 loop reads CASSQVSGQGQFF. The CDR3 DNA reads TGTGCCAGCAGCCAAGTTTCCGGTCAGGGGCAGTTCTTC.

V and J are TRBV19 and TRBJ2-5, with 11 positions matching TRBD2. V trimming: 1 base; J trimming: 2 bases; junction bases outside the gene matches: 6. Germline CDR1 is LNHDA and CDR2 is SQIVND (reference sequence). This CDR3 is 17 amino acids long. CDR3 nucleotide sequence: TGTGCCAGTAGTATAGCTAGCGGGGGGCATATACAAGAGACCCAGTACTTC. This sequence encodes CASSIASGGHIQETQYF.

The chain recombines TRBV6-1 with TRBJ2-7; D possibly corresponds to TRBD2 (5 bases). This CDR3 comprises 14 residues. V dropped 1 base and J dropped 5 bases, with 12 bases sitting between them. Looked up from germline, CDR1 is MNHNS and CDR2 is SASEGT. CDR3 in DNA: TGTGCCAGCAGTGAAGGTGGCCTGAGGGACGAGCAGTACTTC. Translation gives CASSEGGLRDEQYF.

The J gene is TRBJ1-3, the V gene TRBV6-6; TRBD1 is a possible D gene (6 bases). Per the germline V gene, CDR1 is MNHNY and CDR2 is SVGAGI (reference sequence). V lost 2 bases and J 4 bases, leaving 12 bases between the germline ends. The CDR3 has 15 amino acids. The CDR3 spells CASSYLSGVGNTIYF. As DNA, the CDR3 is TGTGCCAGCAGTTACCTCTCAGGGGTGGGAAACACCATATATTTT.

V and J are TRBV7-2 and TRBJ2-7; possible D gene TRBD1, 5 bases. The CDR3 spans 14 residues. CDR1 and CDR2 (germline): SGHTA, FQGNSA. V dropped 8 bases and J dropped 7 bases, with 21 bases sitting between them. The CDR3 is CASGLSRVISEQYF. The CDR3 nucleotides are TGTGCCAGCGGCCTATCCAGGGTAATTAGTGAGCAGTACTTC. The full variable domain, in which reference TRBV7-2 and TRBJ2-7 provide the parts outside the CDR3, is GAGVSQSPSNKVTEKGKDVELRCDPISGHTALYWYRQSLGQGLEFLIYFQGNSAPDKSGLPSDRFSAERTGGSVSTLTIQRTQQEDSAVYLCASGLSRVISEQYFGPGTRLTVT.

This rearrangement joins TRBV7-2 to TRBJ2-7; D remains unclear. The CDR3 totals 16 residues. CDR1 and CDR2 from the germline V gene are SGHTA and FQGNSA. The V gene lost 3 bases and the J gene lost 0 bases, with 15 bases spanning the gap. CDR3 in DNA: TGTGCCAGCAGCTTGGGCCGGCCGGGCGCCTCCTACGAGCAGTACTTC. Its translation: CASSLGRPGASYEQYF.

J is TRBJ2-7 and V is TRBV24-1; D may be TRBD1 (6 bases). The CDR3 runs 13 residues. V lost 2 bases, J lost 9 bases, and 13 bases lay in between. Germline CDR1 is KGHDR and CDR2 is SFDVKD. The CDR3 region is CATSDWPTGLQYF. The CDR3 DNA reads as TGTGCCACCAGTGATTGGCCAACAGGGTTGCAGTACTTC.

The chain uses TRBV13 and TRBJ2-5; D is ambiguous. From germline, CDR1 is PRHDT and CDR2 FYEKMQ (reference sequence). Deletions cut 4 bases from V and 5 bases from J, with 14 bases between. The CDR3 is 14 residues long. The CDR3 coding sequence is TGTGCCAGCAGCTCCGAGCTGAATCGGGAGACCCAGTACTTC. Amino acids: CASSSELNRETQYF.

The CDR3: CASSLRGSATEAFF. DNA for the CDR3: TGCGCCAGCAGCTTGCGAGGGTCTGCCACTGAAGCTTTCTTT. This chain uses TRBV5-1 with TRBJ1-1, with D hard to call. The germline V gene has CDR1 SGHRS and CDR2 YFSETQ. The CDR3 sequence is 14 residues long. V dropped 1 base and J dropped 4 bases, with 11 bases sitting between them.

V and J are TRBV12-3 or TRBV12-4 and TRBJ2-1; D call uncertain. Trimming took off 1 base at V and 6 bases at J, with 7 bases between the two ends. The CDR3 is 13 residues long. The CDR3 sequence is CASSLDWGNEQFF. The CDR3 nucleotides are TGTGCCAGCAGTTTAGATTGGGGCAATGAGCAGTTCTTC.

The chain carries TRBV3-1 (or the pseudogene TRBV3-2) and TRBJ2-5; 8 bases map to TRBD1. Germline values: CDR1 LGHDT, CDR2 YNNKEL (reference sequence). V lost 0 bases to trimming and J lost 3 bases; unmatched junction nucleotides: 6. The CDR3 spans 16 residues. The CDR3 DNA reads TGTGCCAGCAGCCAAGAAGGACAGGGACCTAAAGAGACCCAGTACTTC. This translates into CASSQEGQGPKETQYF.

This clone was seen once. The CDR3 is CASSQVVLVEYNEQFF. The DNA for the CDR3 is TGCGCCAGCAGCCAAGTAGTACTAGTTGAATACAATGAGCAGTTCTTC. This chain joins TRBV4-1 and TRBJ2-1, with D perhaps TRBD2 (5 bases). The germline gives CDR1 MGHRA, CDR2 YSYEKL. The V end lost 1 base, the J end lost 4 bases, and 14 bases lay between the germline ends. This CDR3 is 16 amino acids long.

The chain couples TRBV7-8 to TRBJ2-5; D is ambiguous. This CDR3 comprises 13 residues. V was cut by 6 bases and J by 5 bases, with 13 bases left in between. Germline values: CDR1 SGHVS, CDR2 FQNEAQ. The CDR3 bases are TGTGCCAGCAGGGCCCCAGCTCGGGAGACCCAGTACTTC. The encoded protein is CASRAPARETQYF.

The rearrangement joins TRBV7-7 to TRBJ2-7, with no clear D. The germline CDR1 and CDR2 sequences are SSHAT and FNYEAQ (reference sequence). Trimming pared 1 base from V and 1 base from J, leaving 5 bases between. CDR3 length equals 13 residues. CDR3 in DNA: TGTGCCAGCAGCTTAGGGCCTTCCTACGAGCAGTACTTC. This gives the protein CASSLGPSYEQYF. Filled out from reference TRBV7-7 and TRBJ2-7, the complete variable domain reads GAGVSQSPRYKVTKRGQDVTLRCDPISSHATLYWYQQALGQGPEFLTYFNYEAQPDKSGLPSDRFSAERPEGSISTLTIQRTEQRDSAMYRCASSLGPSYEQYFGPGTRLTVT.

The chain has TRBV11-2 and TRBJ2-7; 9 bases agree with TRBD1. The CDR3 loop spans 15 amino acids. With V trimmed by 1 base and J by 5 bases, 6 bases remained unmatched. Per germline, CDR1 SGHAT and CDR2 FQNNGV. CDR3 DNA sequence: TGTGCCAGCAGCTTAGTCGGGACAGGGACGCACGAGCAGTACTTC. Translated, it gives CASSLVGTGTHEQYF.

The rearrangement links TRBV10-1 to TRBJ2-5; D not certain. Germline loops: CDR1 WNHNN, CDR2 SYGVQD (reference sequence). This CDR3 is built from 13 residues. Trimming removed 0 bases at V and 7 bases at J, with 9 bases between. CDR3 protein: CASSESPRGTQYF. The CDR3 nucleotides read TGCGCCAGCAGTGAGTCGCCGAGAGGGACCCAGTACTTC.

V usage is TRBV5-1 and J usage is TRBJ1-3; 8 bases agree with TRBD1. Trimming removed 0 bases from V and 4 bases from J; junction bases left unmatched: 0. Germline CDR1 and CDR2: SGHRS and YFSETQ. This CDR3 comprises 14 residues. For the CDR3, the DNA is TGCGCCAGCAGCTTGGGGACAGGGGGAAACACCATATATTTT. Translation: CASSLGTGGNTIYF.